This TCR beta chain was sequenced for a study of T-cell memory formation after mild COVID-19 (dated by TCRdb to the early 2020s). In terms of the full investigation: TCR sequence clusters from the two donors were found to be largely donor specific. T-cell clones expanding and contracting after mild COVID-19 in a couple of donors were tracked by longitudinal TCRalpha and TCRbeta repertoire sequencing. Two young, previously healthy adult volunteers made up the cohort, one male and one female.

As for this clonotype: It lacks a known antigen. Within one base of it there is no much larger clone, and no base qualities were kept.

Ficoll-Paque density gradient centrifugation was the method used to isolate PBMCs. The research as a whole found: Whether the second-wave clones peaking on day 37 were SARS-CoV-2 specific was not confirmed. Balanced CD4/CD8 phenotypes were observed for clones contracting from day 15 to 85, whereas a bias towards CD4+ was observed for a second wave of clones expanding from day 15 to 37. Some responding clones were detected in pre-infection memory, which suggested that pre-existing cross-reactive memory T cells had joined the SARS-CoV-2 response. Only two mild cases were covered by the study, and larger cohorts that include severe cases with pre-infection samples were considered necessary. Contracting CD4+ clones turned up mainly in the CM and EM memory subsets, whereas EMRA was where CD8+ clones were enriched.

The germline V gene yields SNHLY for CDR1 and FYNNEI for CDR2. Relative to germline, V is missing 8 bases and J is missing 6 bases, with 10 bases of the junction outside any gene match. From cysteine to phenylalanine, the CDR3 is 14 amino acids long. The entry retains the CDR3 DNA only, 42 bases that are in frame from base 1. These reads were obtained on an Illumina NovaSeq 6000. TCRalpha and TCRbeta cDNA libraries were constructed by 5'RACE with constant-segment primers, with sample barcodes and unique molecular identifiers being introduced. RNA was extracted from every sample with Trizol reagent. Library amplification was performed in two PCR steps, and a second sample barcode and Illumina TruSeq adapters were introduced in the second step. Sequencing of libraries was performed on an Illumina NovaSeq with 2 x 150 bp paired-end reads. On the authors' methods: The reads were demultiplexed and collapsed into UMI-guided consensus sequences using migec v1.2.7. Using mixcr v2.1.11, the UMI consensuses were aligned to TRA and TRB V and J templates and assembled into clonotypes. A clonotype was counted as expanded or contracted only when both edgeR and NoisET called the clonotype significant, with the noise models trained on biological replicates. For edgeR calls, the thresholds were a false discovery rate-adjusted p below 0.01 and a log2 fold-change of 1. As an exploratory analysis of dynamics, max-normalized trajectories of the 1000 most abundant clonotypes were examined with PCA combined with hierarchical clustering. Each responding clone was given a CD4 or CD8 phenotype based on the CD4+ and CD8+ repertoires, which had been sequenced separately. TCRdb reworked the public reads: Q25 trimming with fastp, MiXCR clone assembly, productive beta chains retained. Merged by CDR3 protein, the rows form single entries marked with the most common genes and DNA. These V and J calls rely on TCRdb rather than the paper's analysis. The sample table holds fewer than 700,000 distinct CDR3 sequences, of which roughly 21% were seen once. The top ten hold 8.4% of the sample.

This TCR derives from an adult woman who had mild COVID-19 (a few samples of this study predate the infection). The sample titles of this study are shuffled in the database, so cell type and time point are left out; the donor was told from shared clones. The chain is assembled from TRBV2 and TRBJ2-7; 10 junctional bases match TRBD1. The sequencing sample was made of PBMCs or a T cell subset sorted from them (not recorded which). Here is the DNA: TGTGCCAGCGGGACCGGGACAGGGGAGCGCGAGCAGTACTTC. Its translation is CASGTGTGEREQYF.